This T cell receptor beta chain was recorded in a study of cytomegalovirus exposure and HLA in healthy donors. Across the study: The roughly 700 first-cohort repertoires shared a platform with the 120 validation repertoires, as reported in a later analysis. Study outcomes and limitations: It was around 160 TCR beta chains that were listed as cytomegalovirus-associated.

As to this clone: Its antigen is not identified.

CDR1 is SNHLY, CDR2 FYNNEI, per germline. CDR3 length: 14 residues. V dropped 7 bases and J dropped 5; count of bases not matched to a gene: 9. The table came from immunoSEQ multiplex PCR; TCRdb's copy has only in-frame clones and leaves some out. The sample includes roughly 120,000 clones, roughly 90% seen only once; the top ten take over 1.3%. The study drew the donors from its roughly 130-subject validation cohort, separate from the approximately 700-subject first cohort. The J gene is TRBJ2-5, the V gene TRBV2; 8 nucleotides match TRBD1. The material sequenced was PBMCs. The sequence derives from a woman in her 30s in good health and CMV-seropositive. Here the CDR3 reads CASIQDRVEETQYF. CDR3 nucleotides: TGTGCCAGCATTCAGGACAGGGTAGAGGAGACCCAGTACTTC.